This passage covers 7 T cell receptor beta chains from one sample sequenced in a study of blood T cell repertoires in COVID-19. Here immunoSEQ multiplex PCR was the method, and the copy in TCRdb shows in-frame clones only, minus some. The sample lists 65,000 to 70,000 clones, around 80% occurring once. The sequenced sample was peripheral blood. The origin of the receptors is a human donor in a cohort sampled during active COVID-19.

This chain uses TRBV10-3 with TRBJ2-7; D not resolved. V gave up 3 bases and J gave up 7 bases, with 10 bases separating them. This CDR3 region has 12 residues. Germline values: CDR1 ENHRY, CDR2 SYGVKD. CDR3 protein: CAISERGLEQYF. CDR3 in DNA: TGTGCCATCAGTGAACGAGGCCTTGAGCAGTACTTC.

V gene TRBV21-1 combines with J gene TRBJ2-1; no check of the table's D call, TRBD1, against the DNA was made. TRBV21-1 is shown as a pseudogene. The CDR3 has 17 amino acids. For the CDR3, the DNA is TGTGCCAGCAGCAAAGTTTCGCAGGGGGCGTTCGGCAGAGAGCAGTTCTTC. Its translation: CASSKVSQGAFGREQFF.

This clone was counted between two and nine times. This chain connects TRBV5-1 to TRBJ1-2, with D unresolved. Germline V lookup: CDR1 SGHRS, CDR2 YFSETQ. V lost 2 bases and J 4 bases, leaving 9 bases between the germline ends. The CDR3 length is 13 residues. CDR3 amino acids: CASSLSPFYGYTF. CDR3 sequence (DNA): TGCGCCAGCAGCTTAAGCCCCTTCTATGGCTACACCTTC.

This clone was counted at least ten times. The CDR3 bases are TGTGCCAGCAGTCTAGCGGGGCAGGGGAACACCGGGGAGCTGTTTTTT. Amino acid sequence: CASSLAGQGNTGELFF. V is TRBV28 and J is TRBJ2-2; TRBD2 matches 9 bases. CDR3 length: 16 amino acids. In germline, CDR1 is MDHEN, CDR2 SYDVKM. With V trimmed by 5 bases and J by 1 base, 5 bases remained unmatched.

CDR3 nucleotides: TGTGCCAGTAGTAAGAGGGAAAAATTTGCTCTGGGGGCCAACGTCCTGACTTTC. Protein product: CASSKREKFALGANVLTF. The chain couples TRBV19 to TRBJ2-6; maybe TRBD2 (5 bases). Germline V gene sequence: CDR1 LNHDA, CDR2 SQIVND (reference sequence). The CDR3 is made up of 18 amino acids. V lost 4 bases and J 4 bases, leaving 20 bases between the germline ends.

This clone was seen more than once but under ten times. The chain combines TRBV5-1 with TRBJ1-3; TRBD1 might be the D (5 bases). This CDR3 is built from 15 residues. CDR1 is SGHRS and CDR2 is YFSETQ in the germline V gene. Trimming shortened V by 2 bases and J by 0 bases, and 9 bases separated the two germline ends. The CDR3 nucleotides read TGCGCCAGCAGCTTATGGGGGGACTCTGGAAACACCATATATTTT. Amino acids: CASSLWGDSGNTIYF.

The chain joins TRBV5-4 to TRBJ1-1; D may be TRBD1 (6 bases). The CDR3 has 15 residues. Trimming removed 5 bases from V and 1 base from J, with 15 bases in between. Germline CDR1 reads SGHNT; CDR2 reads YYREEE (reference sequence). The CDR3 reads CASSFPGTPNTEAFF. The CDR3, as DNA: TGTGCCAGCAGTTTCCCCGGGACACCGAACACTGAAGCTTTCTTT.